The 28 T cell receptor beta chains below come from one sample, sequenced in a study of preoperative IRX-2 immunotherapy in early breast cancer. The treatment here: preoperative locoregional IRX-2 cytokine immunotherapy. Profiling relied on immunoSEQ multiplex PCR, and the TCRdb table lists in-frame clones only, not all of them. Altogether some 2,000 clones are present, about 81% being singletons, with the ten largest covering 4.5% to 7%. The material sequenced was tumor tissue, taken before IRX-2 immunotherapy. These receptors came from a human donor with breast cancer.

V is TRBV9 and J is TRBJ2-1; no reliable D call. CDR3 size: 14 residues. V was pared by 3 bases and J by 1 base, with 8 bases between. Germline CDR1 SGDLS, CDR2 YYNGEE. CDR3 nucleotides: TGTGCCAGCAGCGCCCAACAGTCCTACAATGAGCAGTTCTTC. This sequence encodes CASSAQQSYNEQFF.

The chain combines TRBV6-8 with TRBJ2-5; TRBD1 might be the D (6 bases). The CDR3 consists of 15 residues. Trimming took off 3 bases at V and 1 base at J, with 12 bases between the two ends. Germline V gene lookup returns CDR1 MNHGY and CDR2 SAAAGT. In DNA form, the CDR3 reads TGTGCCAGCAGTTATAGTACAGGGTTCCAAGAGACCCAGTACTTC. It is translated as CASSYSTGFQETQYF.

The chain recombines TRBV10-2 with TRBJ2-4, with no clear D. This CDR3 spans 17 amino acids. Germline-derived CDR1 and CDR2 are WSHSY and SAAADI. Between the trimmed V and J ends, which lost 5 bases and 0 bases, there was a span of 17 bases. CDR3 nucleotide sequence: TGCGCCAGCAGTACGTTCCCAGTTCTCCTAGCCAAAAACATTCAGTACTTC. Protein: CASSTFPVLLAKNIQYF.

The J gene is TRBJ1-1, the V gene TRBV14; D perhaps matches TRBD1 (5 bases). Germline-derived CDR1 and CDR2 are SGHDN and FVKESK. The CDR3 spans 14 residues. Trimming took off 1 base at V and 0 bases at J, with 6 bases between the two ends. The CDR3 nucleotides read TGTGCCAGCAGCCAAGCAGGGATGAACACTGAAGCTTTCTTT. Encoded protein: CASSQAGMNTEAFF. The whole variable domain, remainder taken from reference TRBV14 and TRBJ1-1, is EAGVTQFPSHSVIEKGQTVTLRCDPISGHDNLYWYRRVMGKEIKFLLHFVKESKQDESGMPNNRFLAERTGGTYSTLKVQPAELEDSGVYFCASSQAGMNTEAFFGQGTRLTVV.

The chain joins TRBV11-3 to TRBJ1-1; the D gene is possibly TRBD1 (5 bases). Trimming took 5 bases from V and 0 from J, leaving 10 bases between them. The CDR3 totals 14 residues. Looked up from germline, CDR1 is SGHNT and CDR2 is YENEEA. The CDR3 region is CASSQGRVNTEAFF. The DNA of the CDR3 is TGTGCCAGCAGCCAGGGAAGGGTGAACACTGAAGCTTTCTTT.

V and J are TRBV19 and TRBJ2-2; a weak D match, TRBD1 (6 bases). Germline-derived CDR1 and CDR2 are LNHDA and SQIVND (reference sequence). There are 18 residues in the CDR3. V lost 0 bases and J 4 bases, leaving 18 bases between the germline ends. The CDR3 DNA sequence: TGTGCCAGTAGTATAGACAAACTCCAGGGGAGCCGCACCGGGGAGCTGTTTTTT. Translation gives CASSIDKLQGSRTGELFF.

This rearrangement joins TRBV6-8 to TRBJ2-3; D is unclear. Deletions cut 0 bases from V and 0 bases from J, with 4 bases between. CDR1 and CDR2 from the germline V gene are MNHGY and SAAAGT. The CDR3 sequence is 14 residues long. The DNA of the CDR3 is TGTGCCAGCAGTTACTCCGGCAGCACAGATACGCAGTATTTT. It specifies CASSYSGSTDTQYF.

This chain uses TRBV10-2 with TRBJ2-1; 10 nucleotides align to TRBD2. The CDR3 totals 15 residues. Trimming cost V 2 bases and J 7 bases; bases outside gene matches: 5. Germline V gene lookup returns CDR1 WSHSY and CDR2 SAAADI. The CDR3 here is CASSELSGGSNEQFF. CDR3 sequence (DNA): TGCGCCAGCAGTGAGCTTAGCGGGGGGTCAAATGAGCAGTTCTTC.

The chain recombines TRBV18 with TRBJ2-3; TRBD1 or TRBD2 may be the D gene (5 bases each). This CDR3 has 19 residues. Trimming took off 1 base at V and 0 bases at J, with 20 bases between the two ends. Germline CDR1 and CDR2: KGHSH and LQKENI. CDR3 bases: TGTGCCAGCTCACCACGGGCTGGGCTAGCTGGGGGTAGCACAGATACGCAGTATTTT. This gives the protein CASSPRAGLAGGSTDTQYF.

This clone was counted between two and nine times. The chain employs TRBV28 and TRBJ1-3, with a possible D match to TRBD1 (6 bases). V lost 8 bases and J lost 4, with 12 bases in between. There are 13 residues in the CDR3. Germline loops: CDR1 MDHEN, CDR2 SYDVKM. CDR3 nucleotides: TGTGCCAGCGTCACAGGGCCCGGAAACACCATATATTTT. It translates to CASVTGPGNTIYF.

The chain carries TRBV6-8 and TRBJ2-7; TRBD1 matches at 8 bases. After removal of 4 bases from V and 0 bases from J, the junction contained 8 bases not matched to a gene. The CDR3 loop spans 16 amino acids. Germline-derived CDR1 and CDR2 are MNHGY and SAAAGT. CDR3 bases: TGTGCCAGCAGTTTAACGACAGGGGACAGCTCCTACGAGCAGTACTTC. This sequence encodes CASSLTTGDSSYEQYF.

The genes are TRBV19 and TRBJ1-5; 8 positions match TRBD1. Trimming took 10 bases from V and 4 from J; bases not matched to a gene: 18. Germline CDR1 and CDR2: LNHDA and SQIVND (reference sequence). The CDR3 loop spans 17 amino acids. The DNA for the CDR3 is TGTGCCACCACCCCCCGGCCCCTTCGACAGGGGAATCAGCCCCAGCATTTT. Amino acid sequence: CATTPRPLRQGNQPQHF.

The chain carries TRBV23-1 and TRBJ2-3; weak D call: TRBD2 (5 bases). TRBV23-1 is reported as an ORF; its role is uncertain. Trimming removed 6 bases from V and 6 bases from J, with 16 bases in between. The CDR3 spans 14 residues. DNA for the CDR3: TGCGCCAGCAGCTTTATTCCCCGGAGGGATACGCAGTATTTT. Protein product: CASSFIPRRDTQYF.

The rearrangement links TRBV6-8 to TRBJ2-5, with 9 bases lining up with TRBD2. CDR1 is MNHGY and CDR2 is SAAAGT in the germline V gene. The V gene end was trimmed by 6 bases and the J gene end by 5 bases; junction bases not matched to a gene: 7. The CDR3 runs 14 residues. The CDR3 sequence is CASRRTSVLETQYF. CDR3 coding DNA: TGTGCCAGCAGGCGGACTAGCGTCTTGGAGACCCAGTACTTC.

The rearrangement uses TRBV14 and TRBJ2-3, with a weak D call TRBD2 (6 bases). This CDR3 has 17 amino acids. Between the trimmed V and J ends, which lost 1 base and 4 bases, there was a span of 18 bases. CDR1 SGHDN and CDR2 FVKESK come from the germline V gene. The DNA for the CDR3 is TGTGCCAGCAGCCAAGGGTTTCGGAGTAGCGGAGCAGATACGCAGTATTTT. Its protein product is CASSQGFRSSGADTQYF.

The chain carries TRBV7-1 and TRBJ1-1; D unclear. TRBV7-1 is treated as an ORF (open reading frame) with a function not yet certain. Trimming took off 2 bases at V and 7 bases at J, with 11 bases between the two ends. This CDR3 comprises 13 residues. This CDR3 reads CASSSTGEGEAFF. The CDR3 nucleotides are TGTGCCAGCAGCTCAACCGGGGAGGGTGAAGCTTTCTTT.

This chain uses TRBV11-3 with TRBJ1-1; 8 bases fit TRBD1. In germline, CDR1 is SGHNT, CDR2 YENEEA. The CDR3 covers 16 residues. V lost 6 bases and J lost 1; bases outside the gene matches: 10. The CDR3 here is CASRLGTGVENTEAFF. CDR3 nucleotides: TGTGCCAGCAGGCTTGGGACAGGAGTGGAGAACACTGAAGCTTTCTTT.

The chain has TRBV7-6 and TRBJ2-5; D tentatively reads TRBD1 or TRBD2 (5 bases each). V was clipped by 5 bases and J by 1 base, with 11 bases between them. The V gene's germline CDR1 is SGHVS and CDR2 FNYEAQ. This CDR3 contains 14 residues. CDR3 amino acids: CASSNGTPQETQYF. CDR3 coding DNA: TGTGCCAGCAGCAACGGGACCCCCCAAGAGACCCAGTACTTC.

The chain recombines TRBV5-1 with TRBJ2-7; 10 bases map to TRBD1. V was clipped by 4 bases and J by 7 bases; unmatched bases: 8. The germline V gene encodes CDR1 SGHRS and CDR2 YFSETQ. CDR3 length: 14 residues. The CDR3: CASSQPTGGFEQYF. Here the CDR3 DNA reads TGCGCCAGCAGCCAACCGACAGGGGGCTTTGAGCAGTACTTC.

This rearrangement joins TRBV11-3 to TRBJ1-6, with no clear D. CDR1 is SGHNT, CDR2 YENEEA, per germline. Trimming cost V 1 base and J 3 bases, with 10 bases left between them. The CDR3 is 16 amino acids. CDR3 loop: CASSLGAGFYNSPLHF. In nucleotides, the CDR3 is TGTGCCAGCAGCTTAGGTGCGGGATTCTATAATTCACCCCTCCACTTT. Filled out from reference TRBV11-3 and TRBJ1-6, the complete variable domain reads EAGVVQSPRYKIIEKKQPVAFWCNPISGHNTLYWYLQNLGQGPELLIRYENEEAVDDSQLPKDRFSAERLKGVDSTLKIQPAELGDSAVYLCASSLGAGFYNSPLHFGNGTRLTVT.

The CDR3 sequence is CASRAFGLAGSSYEQYF. As DNA, the CDR3 is TGTGCCAGCAGGGCCTTCGGACTAGCGGGTTCCTCCTACGAGCAGTACTTC. This chain links TRBV6-8 with TRBJ2-7, with 11 positions matching TRBD2. The CDR3 has 17 amino acids. Unmatched junction bases numbered 10, after V lost 6 bases and J lost 0 bases. Germline values: CDR1 MNHGY, CDR2 SAAAGT.

This chain connects TRBV5-1 to TRBJ2-1, with D perhaps assigned TRBD1 or TRBD2 (5 bases each). The CDR3 loop spans 16 amino acids. Per germline, CDR1 SGHRS and CDR2 YFSETQ. The ends were cut back, 0 bases at V and 0 bases at J, with 10 bases in the middle. CDR3 amino acids: CASSLVGASSYNEQFF. In DNA form, the CDR3 reads TGCGCCAGCAGCTTGGTCGGGGCGTCCTCCTACAATGAGCAGTTCTTC.

The chain carries TRBV11-3 and TRBJ1-5; TRBD1 agrees at 8 bases. Losses at the gene ends were 2 bases for V and 5 bases for J; bases not matched to a gene: 17. The CDR3 consists of 19 residues. Germline CDR1 and CDR2: SGHNT and YENEEA. In nucleotides, the CDR3 is TGTGCCAGCAGCTTATCGTCGACTAAAAGACAGGGGATGGATCAGCCCCAGCATTTT. This gives the protein CASSLSSTKRQGMDQPQHF.

Regarding this clone: Other DNA sequences in this specimen translate into the identical CDR3. The rearrangement links TRBV6-8 to TRBJ1-5; a possible D gene is TRBD1 (5 bases). The CDR3 extends over 15 amino acids. Trimming removed 5 bases from V and 2 bases from J, with 13 bases in between. The germline gives CDR1 MNHGY, CDR2 SAAAGT. For the CDR3, the DNA is TGTGCCAGCAGTGCCCAGGGATACGGCAATCAGCCCCAGCATTTT. Translated: CASSAQGYGNQPQHF.

This clone has just a few counts. The chain uses TRBV1 and TRBJ1-5; no DNA check was done on the table's D call, TRBD1. TRBV1 is listed as a pseudogene. The CDR3 has 14 amino acids. In nucleotides, the CDR3 is TGCGCCAGCAGCCAAGAAGGGGCGGATCAGCCCCAGCATTTT. Amino acids: CASSQEGADQPQHF.

The chain uses TRBV12-2 and TRBJ2-2; the table's TRBD2 call for D was not verified on the DNA. TRBV12-2 is a recognized pseudogene. There are 14 residues in the CDR3. In DNA, the CDR3 is TGTGCCAACCGGGACTCCCCGAACACCGGGGAGCTGTTTTTT. Translated, it gives CANRDSPNTGELFF.

The chain recombines TRBV11-3 with TRBJ2-3; 15 positions agree with TRBD2. V was pared by 5 bases and J by 5 bases, with 5 bases of the junction left unmatched. Germline lookup yields CDR1 SGHNT and CDR2 YENEEA. This CDR3 spans 16 amino acids. CDR3 DNA: TGTGCCAGCAGCGAAGGACTAGCGGGAGGGGAAGATACGCAGTATTTT. Protein sequence: CASSEGLAGGEDTQYF. The full variable domain, completed using reference TRBV11-3 and TRBJ2-3, is EAGVVQSPRYKIIEKKQPVAFWCNPISGHNTLYWYLQNLGQGPELLIRYENEEAVDDSQLPKDRFSAERLKGVDSTLKIQPAELGDSAVYLCASSEGLAGGEDTQYFGPGTRLTVL.

The chain links TRBV25-1 to TRBJ1-5; maybe TRBD1 (5 bases). Germline V gene sequence: CDR1 MGHDK, CDR2 SYGVNS. V lost 2 bases and J 3 bases, leaving 14 bases between the germline ends. This CDR3 is 16 amino acids long. DNA of the CDR3: TGTGCCAGCAGTGAAGCCCAGGGTAGTGCCAATCAGCCCCAGCATTTT. As protein: CASSEAQGSANQPQHF.